These T cell receptor beta chains were read from a single sample in a study of blood T cell repertoires in COVID-19. Method: immunoSEQ multiplex PCR; TCRdb's copy keeps in-frame clones and lacks some. The sample shows 120,000 to 150,000 clones, 80% to 90% of them seen only once. Sequencing was done on a sample of peripheral blood. All receptors come from a woman aged 60 to 75 with acute or convalescent COVID-19. Both conserved end residues are part of each CDR3. Size values are once, few and many counts, or a class for expanded clones, and some rows have none.

J gene,V gene,clone size,CDR3 protein
TRBJ2-4,TRBV19,-,CASTTGGLELAKNIQYF
TRBJ1-3,TRBV7-2,-,CASSPQGGSGNTIYF
TRBJ1-1,TRBV28,-,CASSLRQLNTEAFF
TRBJ2-5,TRBV7-3,-,CASSSKQGAETQYF
TRBJ2-1,TRBV5-1,-,CASSLRGDFYNEQFF
TRBJ1-4,TRBV4-3,-,CASSQEGGNNEKLFF
TRBJ2-1,TRBV7-9,-,CASSWSGEQFF
TRBJ2-7,TRBV7-2,-,CASSINSYEQYF
TRBJ1-6,TRBV3-1/TRBV3-2,-,CASSQEKQGTPLDNSPLHF
TRBJ2-3,TRBV11-1,-,CASSLVAGYEDTQYF
TRBJ2-2,TRBV18,-,CASSPPPGLAGTGELFF
TRBJ1-2,TRBV5-5,-,CASSQMGGDYGYTF
TRBJ1-1,TRBV4-2,-,CASSQAQGSVLNTEAFF
TRBJ2-1,TRBV7-3,few,CASSLDRSNEQFF
TRBJ2-3,TRBV4-2,few,CASSQEASGETDTQYF
TRBJ1-3,TRBV6-5,-,CASSRDNSRGTIYF
TRBJ2-1,TRBV7-9,-,CASSFSGGADEQFF
TRBJ1-3,TRBV15,-,CATSRDRGEGNTIYF
TRBJ1-6,TRBV18,-,CASSPRIQGYNSPLHF
TRBJ2-1,TRBV6-5,once,CASSLAGSRNEQFF
TRBJ1-6,TRBV3-1/TRBV3-2,-,CASSPTIYNSPLHF
TRBJ1-1,TRBV7-8,-,CASIPGTGAISGNTEAFF
TRBJ1-1,TRBV3-1/TRBV3-2,-,CASSSLVGGGFPNTEAFF
TRBJ2-1,TRBV9,-,CASSSLWTSGGVNEQFF
TRBJ2-3,TRBV2,-,CASSEPADTQYF
TRBJ1-5,TRBV24-1,-,CATSDRYQPQHF
TRBJ1-2,TRBV29-1,-,CSGKGTGPNYGYTF
TRBJ1-4,TRBV6-4,-,CASRDTDRSEKLFF
TRBJ1-5,TRBV3-1/TRBV3-2,-,CASSQEARQPQHF
TRBJ2-1,TRBV11-3,-,CASSTNRGPNNEQFF
TRBJ2-3,TRBV7-3,-,CASSLFDRVADTQYF
TRBJ1-1,TRBV7-6,-,CASSVWTGAEAFF
TRBJ2-6,TRBV6-5,few,CASSIREAGANVLTF
TRBJ2-1,TRBV19,-,CASSVTGNEQFF
TRBJ1-1,TRBV6-2/TRBV6-3,-,CASSYGGSTGTGMNTEAFF
TRBJ1-2,TRBV11-2,-,CASRKIGHLNGYTF
TRBJ1-4,TRBV18,-,CASSRGQGGEKLFF
TRBJ1-2,TRBV18,-,CASSPATAGNYGYTF
TRBJ1-6,TRBV4-3,-,CASSQGGRVENSPLHF
TRBJ2-2,TRBV6-5,-,CASRRTGGDGELFF
TRBJ1-4,TRBV18,-,CASSPPPDSYNEKLFF
TRBJ2-1,TRBV5-1,-,CASSQGVGSYNEQFF
TRBJ1-2,TRBV9,-,CASSGDRSNYGYTF
TRBJ1-2,TRBV30,-,CAWAADRGGGYTF
TRBJ1-6,TRBV5-1,-,CASSLGSGRNSPLHF
TRBJ1-3,TRBV19,-,CATKTAGITNTIYF
TRBJ1-2,TRBV27,-,CASSQVPNYGYTF
TRBJ1-3,TRBV4-2,-,CASSPEGTAYSGNTIYF
TRBJ2-1,TRBV5-1,-,CASSPRTGRSYNEQFF
TRBJ1-1,TRBV20-1,-,CSAHPGQKAFF
TRBJ2-1,TRBV6-4,-,CASSRGGGPSYNEQFF
TRBJ2-1,TRBV5-4,-,CASSWGRGDNEQFF
TRBJ1-6,TRBV28,few,CASSLGQVGNSPLHF
TRBJ2-5,TRBV3-1/TRBV3-2,few,CASSPVGGTETQYF
TRBJ1-2,TRBV14,-,CASSANPGSYGYTF
TRBJ2-3,TRBV28,-,CASRGGQVPDTQYF
TRBJ2-1,TRBV6-2/TRBV6-3,-,CASSHIQGRSYNEQFF
TRBJ1-3,TRBV5-1,-,CASSLVGDGRNTIYF
TRBJ1-1,TRBV11-2,once,CASSRTPGTEAFF